Listed below are T cell receptor beta chains from one sample, sequenced in a study of blood T cell repertoires in COVID-19. TCRdb's copy holds only in-frame clones and misses some; the assay was immunoSEQ multiplex PCR. This table has 170,000 or so clones, just over 85% appearing once. Sequencing used peripheral blood. The receptors were sampled from a man in his forties or fifties with active or convalescent COVID-19. Each CDR3 is given with its conserved first and last residue. The D gene is left open where the match is weak. Clone size is stated in some rows and not others, as once, few, many or a class when expanded.

d_gene,abundance,j_gene,v_gene,CDR3aa,CDR3nt
NA,NA,TRBJ1-6,TRBV6-5,CASSYRGGGGNSPLHF,TGTGCCAGCAGTTACCGGGGAGGGGGGGGTAATTCACCCCTCCACTTT
NA,NA,TRBJ2-5,TRBV5-1,CASSLVRSFQETQYF,TGCGCCAGCAGCTTGGTTCGGAGCTTCCAAGAGACCCAGTACTTC
TRBD2,NA,TRBJ2-1,TRBV7-3,CASSSGLAGGSEQFF,TGTGCCAGCAGCTCGGGACTAGCGGGAGGGTCTGAGCAGTTCTTC
TRBD1,NA,TRBJ2-6,TRBV28,CASRSGTGDSGANVLTF,TGTGCCAGCAGGTCCGGGACAGGGGACTCTGGGGCCAACGTCCTGACTTTC
TRBD2,once,TRBJ2-3,TRBV3-1/TRBV3-2,CASSRTSGGAADTQYF,TGTGCCAGCAGCAGAACTAGCGGGGGGGCGGCAGATACGCAGTATTTT
NA,NA,TRBJ1-2,TRBV4-2,CASSQASNYGYTF,TGTGCCAGCAGCCAAGCCAGTAACTATGGCTACACCTTC
TRBD1,NA,TRBJ1-5,TRBV19,CASSGGTARQPQHF,TGTGCCAGTAGTGGCGGGACAGCCAGACAGCCCCAGCATTTT
TRBD1,NA,TRBJ1-1,TRBV10-1,CASSESTGGRFTEAFF,TGCGCCAGCAGTGAGTCAACAGGGGGACGGTTCACTGAAGCTTTCTTT
NA,NA,TRBJ1-1,TRBV11-1,CASSLGTAEAFF,TGTGCCAGCAGCTTAGGGACAGCCGAAGCTTTCTTT
NA,NA,TRBJ1-5,TRBV27,CASSFGSGGNQPQHF,TGTGCCAGCAGTTTCGGGAGCGGGGGCAATCAGCCCCAGCATTTT
TRBD1,NA,TRBJ1-1,TRBV7-9,CASSRGQGNFF,TGTGCCAGCAGTCGTGGACAGGGTAATTTCTTT
TRBD2,NA,TRBJ2-3,TRBV19,CASSIGLAGVLGAVDTQYF,TGTGCCAGTAGTATAGGCCTAGCGGGAGTTCTGGGGGCGGTAGATACGCAGTATTTT
NA,NA,TRBJ1-5,TRBV19,CASSDRISNQPQHF,TGTGCCAGTAGTGACAGGATTAGCAATCAGCCCCAGCATTTT
NA,NA,TRBJ1-5,TRBV28,CASSSPGGNQPQHF,TGTGCCAGCAGTTCCCCCGGGGGCAATCAGCCCCAGCATTTT
TRBD1,NA,TRBJ1-1,TRBV30,CAWSGGQGPVTEAFF,TGTGCCTGGAGTGGGGGACAGGGCCCGGTGACTGAAGCTTTCTTT
NA,once,TRBJ1-5,TRBV29-1,CSVNVGGEGHQPQHF,TGCAGCGTTAACGTTGGAGGGGAAGGCCATCAGCCCCAGCATTTT